Below, 3 T cell receptor beta chains from the same sample are listed, as sequenced in a study of technical replicates of blood from a handful of donors. Clones were sequenced by immunoSEQ multiplex PCR, and TCRdb holds only the in-frame ones, with some missing. The table lists around 76,000 clones, just over 90% of them singletons. Sequencing used T cells isolated from PBMCs. The source of these receptors is a human donor in good health.

The CDR3 sequence is CASSLDRRTSGSAPKYEQYF. Written as DNA, the CDR3 is TGTGCCAGCAGCTTAGATCGCCGGACTAGCGGGAGCGCTCCCAAATACGAGCAGTACTTC. The genes are TRBV11-2 and TRBJ2-7; the match to TRBD2 covers 13 bases. Trimming removed 0 bases from V and 4 bases from J; junction bases left unmatched: 15. Germline CDR1 and CDR2: SGHAT and FQNNGV. The CDR3 covers 20 residues.

The V gene is TRBV7-9, the J gene TRBJ1-1; D ambiguous. Per germline, CDR1 SEHNR and CDR2 FQNEAQ (reference sequence). This CDR3 region has 14 residues. Trimming removed 1 base at V and 0 bases at J, with 6 bases between. The CDR3 nucleotides read TGTGCCAGCAGCTTAGTACGGGTGAACACTGAAGCTTTCTTT. Its translation: CASSLVRVNTEAFF.

This chain connects TRBV28 to TRBJ2-7, with D hard to call. The CDR3 covers 14 residues. The V end was cut by 5 bases, the J end by 6 bases, with 17 bases between. Germline-derived CDR1 and CDR2 are MDHEN and SYDVKM. The CDR3 reads CASSPVRLLPEQYF. The CDR3, as DNA: TGTGCCAGCAGTCCCGTCCGTCTCCTACCCGAGCAGTACTTC.